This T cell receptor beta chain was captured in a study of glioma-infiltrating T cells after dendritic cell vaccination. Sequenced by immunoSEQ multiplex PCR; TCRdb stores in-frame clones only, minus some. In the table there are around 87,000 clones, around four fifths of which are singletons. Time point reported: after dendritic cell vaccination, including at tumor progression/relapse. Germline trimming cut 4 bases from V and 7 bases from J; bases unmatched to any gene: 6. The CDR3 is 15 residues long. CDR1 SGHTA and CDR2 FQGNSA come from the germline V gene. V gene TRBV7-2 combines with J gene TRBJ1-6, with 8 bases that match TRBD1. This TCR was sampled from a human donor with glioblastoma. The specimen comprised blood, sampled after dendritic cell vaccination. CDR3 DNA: TGTGCCAGCAGCTCGCGGACAGGGAGCAATTCACCCCTCCACTTT. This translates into CASSSRTGSNSPLHF. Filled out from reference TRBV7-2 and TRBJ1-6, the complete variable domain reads GAGVSQSPSNKVTEKGKDVELRCDPISGHTALYWYRQSLGQGLEFLIYFQGNSAPDKSGLPSDRFSAERTGGSVSTLTIQRTQQEDSAVYLCASSSRTGSNSPLHFGNGTRLTVT.